Shown below are 32 T cell receptor beta chains from a single sample sequenced in a study of regulatory dendritic cells for organ transplantation. Only in-frame clones appear in the TCRdb table, and some are missing; sequencing was by immunoSEQ multiplex PCR. The sample consists of fewer than 40,000 clones, under 95% of them appearing once. Input material: naive CD8+ T cells from blood. Subset described: CD45RA+ naive T cells. These receptors originate from a human donor in good health.

This chain uses TRBV28 with TRBJ1-5; D ambiguous. This CDR3 has 15 residues. The V and J ends lost 1 base and 8 bases respectively, with 15 bases between them. In germline, CDR1 is MDHEN, CDR2 SYDVKM. CDR3 residues: CASSLLRRAGEPQHF. CDR3 coding DNA: TGTGCCAGCAGTTTATTAAGGAGGGCCGGCGAGCCCCAGCATTTT.

J is TRBJ2-7 and V is TRBV7-9, with D perhaps given as TRBD1 or TRBD2 (5 bases each). This CDR3 contains 14 residues. Germline CDR1 reads SEHNR; CDR2 reads FQNEAQ (reference sequence). Between the trimmed V and J ends, which lost 2 bases and 5 bases, there was a span of 13 bases. Here the CDR3 reads CASSLRGDFDEQYF. The CDR3 coding sequence is TGTGCCAGCAGCTTAAGGGGAGATTTCGACGAGCAGTACTTC. The variable domain in full, with the rest retrieved from reference TRBV7-9 and TRBJ2-7, is DTGVSQNPRHKITKRGQNVTFRCDPISEHNRLYWYRQTLGQGPEFLTYFQNEAQLEKSRLLSDRFSAERPKGSFSTLEIQRTEQGDSAMYLCASSLRGDFDEQYFGPGTRLTVT.

The chain uses TRBV9 and TRBJ2-3; D possibly uses TRBD1 or TRBD2 (5 bases each). This CDR3 has 16 amino acids. CDR1 is SGDLS, CDR2 YYNGEE, per germline. Trimming left V 3 bases short and J 2 bases short, with 16 bases between. This CDR3 reads CASSANPGPNTDTQYF. For the CDR3, the DNA is TGTGCCAGCAGCGCCAATCCGGGACCCAACACAGATACGCAGTATTTT.

The genes are TRBV7-8 and TRBJ2-5; 11 bases map to TRBD2. V lost 5 bases, J lost 5 bases, and 13 bases stayed unmatched. Per the germline V gene, CDR1 is SGHVS and CDR2 is FQNEAQ. The CDR3 is 17 residues long. The CDR3 coding sequence is TGTGCCAGCAGCGGAACTAGCGGGGGTCCCTGGGGGGAGACCCAGTACTTC. This codes for CASSGTSGGPWGETQYF.

The J gene is TRBJ1-4, the V gene TRBV7-9; 7 nucleotides match TRBD1. After removal of 3 bases from V and 5 bases from J, the junction contained 3 bases not matched to a gene. Germline CDR1 is SEHNR and CDR2 is FQNEAQ (reference sequence). The CDR3 length is 14 residues. The CDR3 sequence: CASSFAQGNEKLFF. Written as DNA, the CDR3 is TGTGCCAGCAGCTTCGCACAGGGGAATGAAAAACTGTTTTTT.

The chain's CDR3 is CASSLGLYTEAFF. The CDR3 coding sequence is TGTGCCAGCAGCTTAGGACTCTACACTGAAGCTTTCTTT. J is TRBJ1-1 and V is TRBV13, with D uncertain. Germline V lookup: CDR1 PRHDT, CDR2 FYEKMQ (reference sequence). Trimming shortened V by 0 bases and J by 3 bases, and 5 bases separated the two germline ends. The CDR3 length is 13 residues.

The J gene is TRBJ1-2, the V gene TRBV2; unclear D gene. This CDR3 has 13 residues. Germline V gives CDR1 SNHLY, CDR2 FYNNEI. Trimming shortened V by 3 bases and J by 8 bases, and 13 bases separated the two germline ends. The CDR3 DNA reads TGTGCCAGCAGTGACGGAGCAGGCATGGGCTACACCTTC. It codes for CASSDGAGMGYTF. The whole variable domain, remainder taken from reference TRBV2 and TRBJ1-2, is EPEVTQTPSHQVTQMGQEVILRCVPISNHLYFYWYRQILGQKVEFLVSFYNNEISEKSEIFDDQFSVERPDGSNFTLKIRSTKLEDSAMYFCASSDGAGMGYTFGSGTRLTVV.

The gene calls are TRBV7-9 and TRBJ1-2; maybe TRBD1 (5 bases). The V and J ends lost 3 bases and 8 bases respectively, with 28 bases between them. The germline CDR1 and CDR2 sequences are SEHNR and FQNEAQ (reference sequence). This CDR3 spans 18 amino acids. The CDR3 region has the DNA TGTGCCAGCAGCTTCTTTACTGGGCCCGGGCAGAATAGGGGAGGCTACACCTTC. Amino acids: CASSFFTGPGQNRGGYTF.

The sample holds a few counts of this clone. The rearrangement joins TRBV4-2 to TRBJ1-1; a weak D match, TRBD1 (5 bases). V lost 5 bases and J lost 1, with 14 bases in between. CDR3 length equals 15 residues. CDR1 and CDR2 from the germline V gene are LGHNA and YNFKEQ. CDR3 amino acids: CASSLRREKNTEAFF. CDR3 nucleotide sequence: TGTGCCAGCAGCTTACGCAGGGAGAAGAACACTGAAGCTTTCTTT.

This sequence joins TRBV9 and TRBJ1-3, with TRBD1 matching over 8 bases. The CDR3 length is 15 residues. CDR1 and CDR2 (germline): SGDLS, YYNGEE. Trimming took 3 bases from V and 0 from J; bases not matched to a gene: 2. The CDR3 spells CASSEGQDSGNTIYF. Written as DNA, the CDR3 is TGTGCCAGCAGCGAGGGACAGGACTCTGGAAACACCATATATTTT.

J is TRBJ1-2 and V is TRBV5-6, with 9 bases lining up with TRBD1. Trimming took 3 bases from V and 8 from J; bases not matched to a gene: 11. The CDR3 totals 15 residues. Germline CDR1 is SGHDT and CDR2 is YYEEEE. The CDR3 DNA reads TGTGCCAGCAGCTCCGAAATGGGACAGGGAGAAGGCTACACCTTC. Residues: CASSSEMGQGEGYTF.

The chain is built from TRBV4-2 and TRBJ2-2; D not resolved. CDR1 and CDR2 from the germline V gene are LGHNA and YNFKEQ. V shed 3 bases and J shed 6 bases, with 14 bases lying between them. There are 15 residues in the CDR3. The CDR3 nucleotides are TGTGCCAGCAGCCAGGCTAGTCTGGAAGCCGGGGAGCTGTTTTTT. Protein: CASSQASLEAGELFF.

The chain couples TRBV15 to TRBJ2-1; a possible D gene is TRBD1 (6 bases). Trimming pared 7 bases from V and 2 bases from J, leaving 18 bases between. From germline, CDR1 is LNHNV and CDR2 YYDKDF (reference sequence). The CDR3 extends over 16 amino acids. The CDR3 coding sequence is TGTGCCACCAACCTAAATCCAGGGGATCCCTACAATGAGCAGTTCTTC. Translation gives CATNLNPGDPYNEQFF.

The chain carries TRBV7-2 and TRBJ2-1; TRBD2 aligns across 8 bases. The CDR3 sequence is 19 residues long. Germline lookup yields CDR1 SGHTA and CDR2 FQGNSA. V trimming: 5 bases; J trimming: 9 bases; junction bases outside the gene matches: 24. The CDR3 sequence: CASSLGEGLGDGFRVEQFF. The CDR3 DNA reads as TGTGCCAGCAGCCTCGGTGAGGGACTAGGTGATGGGTTTAGGGTTGAGCAGTTCTTC.

This chain links TRBV28 with TRBJ2-6; tentative D call: TRBD2 (5 bases). Germline loops: CDR1 MDHEN, CDR2 SYDVKM. V lost 0 bases to trimming and J lost 4 bases, with 7 bases between them. The CDR3 is 15 amino acids. Here the CDR3 DNA reads TGTGCCAGCAGTTTATGGGGAGCCGGGGCCAACGTCCTGACTTTC. Translated: CASSLWGAGANVLTF.

The chain combines TRBV18 with TRBJ2-7; a possible D gene is TRBD1 (6 bases). CDR3 length: 16 residues. The V gene lost 2 bases and the J gene lost 3 bases, with 17 bases spanning the gap. Germline V CDR1 and CDR2: KGHSH, LQKENI. The CDR3 DNA reads TGTGCCAGCTCACCATACGACAGGCCAGGACTCTACGAGCAGTACTTC. Translation: CASSPYDRPGLYEQYF.

On this clone itself: The junction differs from germline at one of its ends, possibly a read error. The CDR3 reads CASILGGFTDTQYF. CDR3 nucleotide sequence: TGTGCCAGCATCTTGGGCGGATTCACAGATACGCAGTATTTT. The chain recombines TRBV5-6 with TRBJ2-3; D remains unclear. Germline CDR1 reads SGHDT; CDR2 reads YYEEEE. This CDR3 has 14 amino acids.

This sequence joins TRBV27 and TRBJ1-2; D perhaps matches TRBD1 (6 bases). The V and J ends lost 5 bases and 6 bases respectively, with 13 bases between them. The germline gives CDR1 MNHEY, CDR2 SMNVEV (reference sequence). The CDR3 covers 13 residues. The CDR3 nucleotides read TGTGCCAGCAGTCCCTTAGGGGGGAATGGCTACACCTTC. Translating it yields CASSPLGGNGYTF.

Comment on this clone: The sample has other DNA sequences that encode this CDR3 too. The genes are TRBV27 and TRBJ2-5, with D hard to call. From germline, CDR1 is MNHEY and CDR2 SMNVEV (reference sequence). Deletions cut 3 bases from V and 4 bases from J, with 3 bases between. The CDR3 is 11 residues long. The CDR3 sequence: CASSFRETQYF. The DNA of the CDR3 is TGTGCCAGCAGTTTTCGAGAGACCCAGTACTTC.

The chain uses TRBV27 and TRBJ1-1, with D unresolved. Trimming took off 0 bases at V and 6 bases at J, with 20 bases between the two ends. CDR1 is MNHEY and CDR2 is SMNVEV in the germline V gene (reference sequence). There are 17 residues in the CDR3. This chain's CDR3 is CASSLSIRPRKDAEAFF. In DNA form, the CDR3 reads TGTGCCAGCAGTTTATCCATACGACCGCGAAAAGACGCTGAAGCTTTCTTT.

The CDR3 is CASSGLVGNEQFF. The CDR3 region has the DNA TGTGCCAGTTCCGGCCTGGTGGGGAATGAGCAGTTCTTC. The chain links TRBV19 to TRBJ2-1; D not resolved. This CDR3 contains 13 residues. The V gene lost 8 bases and the J gene lost 7 bases, with 15 bases spanning the gap. Germline CDR1 is LNHDA and CDR2 is SQIVND (reference sequence).

This chain joins TRBV11-2 and TRBJ2-5; D remains unclear. The germline V and J ends were trimmed by 3 bases and 5 bases, with 13 bases remaining between them. Per germline, CDR1 SGHAT and CDR2 FQNNGV. The CDR3 covers 14 residues. CDR3 in amino acids: CASSLVGWRETQYF. CDR3 nucleotide sequence: TGTGCCAGCAGCTTGGTAGGGTGGCGGGAGACCCAGTACTTC.

V usage is TRBV10-2 and J usage is TRBJ2-1; a weak D match, TRBD1 (6 bases). CDR3 length: 16 residues. The germline V and J ends were trimmed by 7 bases and 2 bases, with 18 bases remaining between them. Germline assignment: CDR1 WSHSY and CDR2 SAAADI. CDR3 residues: CASTEDSPGPYNEQFF. For the CDR3, the DNA is TGCGCCAGCACCGAGGACAGCCCGGGCCCCTACAATGAGCAGTTCTTC.

The V gene is TRBV9, the J gene TRBJ2-7; TRBD1 or TRBD2 may be the D gene (5 bases each). The CDR3 is 14 amino acids. The ends were cut back, 2 bases at V and 1 base at J, with 10 bases in the middle. CDR1 SGDLS and CDR2 YYNGEE come from the germline V gene. CDR3 bases: TGTGCCAGCAGCGTGGGGGACGGTTCCTACGAGCAGTACTTC. It encodes CASSVGDGSYEQYF.

V usage is TRBV6-1 and J usage is TRBJ1-1; TRBD1 matches 11 bases. The J segment lost 5 bases and the V segment lost 10 bases, leaving 6 bases of the junction unmatched. Germline CDR1 MNHNS, CDR2 SASEGT. The CDR3 is 13 residues long. The CDR3 sequence: CATARDRGTEAFF. DNA for the CDR3: TGTGCCACGGCCCGGGACAGGGGGACTGAAGCTTTCTTT.

The CDR3 DNA follows: TGTGCCAGCTCTAGCGGGAGGAGCTCCTACAATGAGCAGTTCTTC. It codes for CASSSGRSSYNEQFF. V is TRBV2 and J is TRBJ2-1, with TRBD2 matching over 11 bases. The CDR3 length is 15 residues. With V trimmed by 8 bases and J by 0 bases, 3 bases remained unmatched. Germline V gene data show CDR1 as SNHLY and CDR2 as FYNNEI.

V usage is TRBV7-9 and J usage is TRBJ2-7, with 7 bases fitting TRBD2. In germline, CDR1 is SEHNR, CDR2 FQNEAQ (reference sequence). The J segment lost 3 bases and the V segment lost 5 bases, leaving 10 bases of the junction unmatched. This CDR3 is 15 amino acids long. The DNA of the CDR3 is TGTGCCAGCAGCCCCCCCGGGACTACGAGCTACGAGCAGTACTTC. As protein: CASSPPGTTSYEQYF.

This clone was found once. V usage is TRBV6-4 and J usage is TRBJ2-2; no reliable D call. With 6 bases removed from V and 7 bases from J, the gap between germline ends came to 15 bases. The CDR3 extends over 14 amino acids. Germline loops: CDR1 MRHNA, CDR2 SNTAGT. CDR3 sequence: CASRSDPLNGELFF. CDR3 bases: TGTGCCAGCAGAAGTGACCCTCTTAACGGGGAGCTGTTTTTT.

This clone was recorded once. The gene calls are TRBV25-1 and TRBJ2-2; D gene uncertain. The CDR3 spans 12 residues. V lost 10 bases and J lost 4, with 10 bases in between. The germline V gene encodes CDR1 MGHDK and CDR2 SYGVNS. The CDR3 DNA sequence: TGTGCCACCCCTGGATTCACCGGGGAGCTGTTTTTT. It specifies CATPGFTGELFF. Supplemented by reference TRBV25-1 and TRBJ2-2, the full variable domain reads EADIYQTPRYLVIGTGKKITLECSQTMGHDKMYWYQQDPGMELHLIHYSYGVNSTEKGDLSSESTVSRIRTEHFPLTLESARPSHTSQYLCATPGFTGELFFGEGSRLTVL.

V usage is TRBV15 and J usage is TRBJ1-2, with unresolved D. With 2 bases removed from V and 6 bases from J, the gap between germline ends came to 13 bases. The CDR3 loop spans 14 amino acids. CDR1 and CDR2 from the germline V gene are LNHNV and YYDKDF (reference sequence). The CDR3 loop reads CATSRFGENHGYTF. The DNA of the CDR3 is TGTGCCACCAGCAGATTCGGGGAGAACCATGGCTACACCTTC.

V usage is TRBV6-5 and J usage is TRBJ1-1, with no clear D. The CDR3 covers 13 residues. Germline CDR1 and CDR2: MNHEY and SVGAGI. V lost 0 bases to trimming and J lost 4 bases, with 6 bases between them. The CDR3 nucleotides read TGTGCCAGCAGTTACTCGAGTAGCACTGAAGCTTTCTTT. Encoded protein: CASSYSSSTEAFF.

This chain uses TRBV28 with TRBJ2-3, with 7 bases matching TRBD1. Germline values: CDR1 MDHEN, CDR2 SYDVKM. V dropped 7 bases and J dropped 3; count of bases not matched to a gene: 10. The CDR3 is made up of 15 amino acids. For the CDR3, the DNA is TGTGCCAGCAACAAATCGGACAGGTATACAGATACGCAGTATTTT. Translated: CASNKSDRYTDTQYF.